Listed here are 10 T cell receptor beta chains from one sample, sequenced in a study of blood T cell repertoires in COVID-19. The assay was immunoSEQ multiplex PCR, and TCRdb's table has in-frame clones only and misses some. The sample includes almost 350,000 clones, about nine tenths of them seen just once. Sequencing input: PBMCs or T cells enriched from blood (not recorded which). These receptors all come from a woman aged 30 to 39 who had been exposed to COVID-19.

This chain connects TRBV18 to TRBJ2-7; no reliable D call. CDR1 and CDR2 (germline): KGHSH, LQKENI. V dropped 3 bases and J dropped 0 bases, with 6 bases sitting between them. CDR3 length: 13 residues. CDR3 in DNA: TGTGCCAGCTCACCTACTGACTCCTACGAGCAGTACTTC. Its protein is CASSPTDSYEQYF.

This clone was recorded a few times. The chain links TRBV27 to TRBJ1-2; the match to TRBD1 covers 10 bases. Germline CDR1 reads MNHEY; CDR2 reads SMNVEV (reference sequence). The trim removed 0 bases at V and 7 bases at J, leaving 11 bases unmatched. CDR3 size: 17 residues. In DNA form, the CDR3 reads TGTGCCAGCAGTTTATCGGACGCCGGGACAGGGGTCTTTGGCTACACCTTC. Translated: CASSLSDAGTGVFGYTF.

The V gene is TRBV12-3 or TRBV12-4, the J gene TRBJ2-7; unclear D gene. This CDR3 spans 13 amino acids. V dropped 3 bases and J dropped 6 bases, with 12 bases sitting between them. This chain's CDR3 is CASSFDKSSEQYF. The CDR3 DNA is TGTGCCAGCAGTTTCGACAAGTCGAGCGAGCAGTACTTC.

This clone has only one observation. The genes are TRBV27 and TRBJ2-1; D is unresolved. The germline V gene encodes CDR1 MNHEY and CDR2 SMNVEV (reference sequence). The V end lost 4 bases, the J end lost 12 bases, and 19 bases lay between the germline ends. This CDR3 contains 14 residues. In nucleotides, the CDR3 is TGTGCCAGCAGTTCCATCGACGGGTGGCAATGGCAGTTCTTC. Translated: CASSSIDGWQWQFF.

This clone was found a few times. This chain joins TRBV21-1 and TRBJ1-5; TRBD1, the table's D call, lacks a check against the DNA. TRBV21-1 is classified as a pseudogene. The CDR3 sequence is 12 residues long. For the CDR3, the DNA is TGTGCCAGCACCACAGGGGTAAGGGCCCAGCATTTT. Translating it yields CASTTGVRAQHF.

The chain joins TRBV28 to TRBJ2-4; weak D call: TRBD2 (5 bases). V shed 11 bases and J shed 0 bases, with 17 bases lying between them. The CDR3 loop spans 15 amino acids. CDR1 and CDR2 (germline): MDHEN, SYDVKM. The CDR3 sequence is CAAGGADLAKNIQYF. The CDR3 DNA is TGTGCCGCAGGAGGCGCGGACCTAGCCAAAAACATTCAGTACTTC. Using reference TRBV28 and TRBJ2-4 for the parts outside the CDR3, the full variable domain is DVKVTQSSRYLVKRTGEKVFLECVQDMDHENMFWYRQDPGLGLRLIYFSYDVKMKEKGDIPEGYSVSREKKERFSLILESASTNQTSMYLCAAGGADLAKNIQYFGAGTRLSVL.

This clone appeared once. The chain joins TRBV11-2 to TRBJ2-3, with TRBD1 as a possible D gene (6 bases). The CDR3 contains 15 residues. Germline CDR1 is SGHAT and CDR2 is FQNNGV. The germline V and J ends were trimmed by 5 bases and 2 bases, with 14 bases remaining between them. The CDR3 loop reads CASSKRQEFTDTQYF. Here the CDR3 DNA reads TGTGCCAGCAGCAAGAGACAGGAGTTCACAGATACGCAGTATTTT.

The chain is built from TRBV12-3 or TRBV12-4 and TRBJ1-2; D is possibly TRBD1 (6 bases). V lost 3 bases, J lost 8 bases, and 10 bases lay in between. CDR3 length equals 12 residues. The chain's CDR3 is CASSFSGAGYTF. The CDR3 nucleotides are TGTGCCAGCAGTTTTTCAGGGGCCGGCTACACCTTC.

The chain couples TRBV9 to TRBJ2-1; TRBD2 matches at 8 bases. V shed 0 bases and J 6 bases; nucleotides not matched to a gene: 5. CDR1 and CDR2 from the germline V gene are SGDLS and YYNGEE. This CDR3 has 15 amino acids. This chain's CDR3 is CASSVALAGANEQFF. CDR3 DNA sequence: TGTGCCAGCAGCGTAGCGCTAGCGGGTGCCAATGAGCAGTTCTTC.

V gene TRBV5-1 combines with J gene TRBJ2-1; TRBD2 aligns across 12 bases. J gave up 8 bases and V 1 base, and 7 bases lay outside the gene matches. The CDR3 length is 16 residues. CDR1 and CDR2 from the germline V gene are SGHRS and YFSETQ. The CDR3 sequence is CASSLTGLAGQDEQFF. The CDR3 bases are TGCGCCAGCAGCTTGACAGGACTAGCGGGACAGGATGAGCAGTTCTTC.